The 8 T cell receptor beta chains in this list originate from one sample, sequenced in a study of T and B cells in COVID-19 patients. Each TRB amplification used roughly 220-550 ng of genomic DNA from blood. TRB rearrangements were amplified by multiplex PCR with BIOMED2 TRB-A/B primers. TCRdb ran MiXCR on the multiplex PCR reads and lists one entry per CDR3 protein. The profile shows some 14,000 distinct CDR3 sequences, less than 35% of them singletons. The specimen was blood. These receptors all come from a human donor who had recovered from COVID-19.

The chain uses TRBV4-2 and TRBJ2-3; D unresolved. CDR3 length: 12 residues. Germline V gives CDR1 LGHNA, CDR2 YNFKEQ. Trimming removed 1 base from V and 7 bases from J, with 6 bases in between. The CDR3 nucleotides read TGTGCCAGCAGCCAAGGGCCGTATACGCAGTATTTT. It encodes CASSQGPYTQYF.

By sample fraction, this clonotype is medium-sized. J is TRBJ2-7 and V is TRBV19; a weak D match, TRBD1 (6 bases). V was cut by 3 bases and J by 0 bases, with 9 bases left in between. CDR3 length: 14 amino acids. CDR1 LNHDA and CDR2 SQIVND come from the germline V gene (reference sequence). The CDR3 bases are TGTGCCAGTAGTATGGACAGAACCTCCTACGAGCAGTACTTC. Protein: CASSMDRTSYEQYF.

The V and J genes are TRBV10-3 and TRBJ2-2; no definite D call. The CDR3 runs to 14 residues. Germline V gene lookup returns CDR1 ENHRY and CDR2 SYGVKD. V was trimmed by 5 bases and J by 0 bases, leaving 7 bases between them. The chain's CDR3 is CAISRRSNTGELFF. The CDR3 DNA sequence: TGTGCCATCAGTAGGAGATCGAACACCGGGGAGCTGTTTTTT.

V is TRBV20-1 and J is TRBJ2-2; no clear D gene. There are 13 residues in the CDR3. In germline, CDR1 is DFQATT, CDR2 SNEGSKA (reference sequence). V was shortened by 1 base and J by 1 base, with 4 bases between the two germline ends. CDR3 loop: CSARGENTGELFF. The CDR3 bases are TGCAGTGCTAGAGGGGAGAACACCGGGGAGCTGTTTTTT.

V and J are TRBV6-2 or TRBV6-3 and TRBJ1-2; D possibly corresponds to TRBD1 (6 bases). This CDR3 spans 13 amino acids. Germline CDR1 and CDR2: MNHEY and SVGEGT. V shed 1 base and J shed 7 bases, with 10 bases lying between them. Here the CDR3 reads CASSYYGRGGYTF. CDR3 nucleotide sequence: TGTGCCAGCAGTTACTACGGCAGGGGTGGCTACACCTTC.

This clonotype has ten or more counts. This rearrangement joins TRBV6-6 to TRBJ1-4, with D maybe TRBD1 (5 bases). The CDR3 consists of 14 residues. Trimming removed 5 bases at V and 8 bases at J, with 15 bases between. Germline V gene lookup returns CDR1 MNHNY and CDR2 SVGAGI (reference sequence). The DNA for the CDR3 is TGTGCCAGCAGTCCCGTAGGGGATGACGAAAAACTGTTTTTT. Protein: CASSPVGDDEKLFF.

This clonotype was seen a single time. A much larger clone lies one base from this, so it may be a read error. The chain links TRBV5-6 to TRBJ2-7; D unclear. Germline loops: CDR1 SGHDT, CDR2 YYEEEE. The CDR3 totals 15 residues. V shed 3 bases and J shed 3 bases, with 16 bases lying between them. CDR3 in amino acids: CASSSGPRQDYEQYF. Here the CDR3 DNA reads TGTGCCAGCAGCTCGGGTCCCAGGCAAGACTACGAGCAGTACTTC.

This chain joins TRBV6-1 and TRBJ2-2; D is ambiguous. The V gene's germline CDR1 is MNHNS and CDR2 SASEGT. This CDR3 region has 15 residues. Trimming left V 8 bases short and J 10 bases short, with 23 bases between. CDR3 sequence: CASLVATWNTKELFF. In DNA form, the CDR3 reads TGTGCCAGCTTGGTGGCGACCTGGAACACCAAGGAGCTGTTTTTT.